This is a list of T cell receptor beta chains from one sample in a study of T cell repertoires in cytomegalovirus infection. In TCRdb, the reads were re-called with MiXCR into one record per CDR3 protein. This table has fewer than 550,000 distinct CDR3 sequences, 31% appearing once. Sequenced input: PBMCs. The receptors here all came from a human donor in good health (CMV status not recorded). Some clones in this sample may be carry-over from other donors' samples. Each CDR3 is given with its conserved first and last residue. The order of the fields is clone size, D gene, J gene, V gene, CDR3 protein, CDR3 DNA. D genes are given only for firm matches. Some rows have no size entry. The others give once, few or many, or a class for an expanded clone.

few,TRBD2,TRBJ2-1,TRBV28,CASSLSLAVKGNEQFF,TGTGCCAGCAGTTTATCTCTAGCGGTGAAGGGAAATGAGCAGTTCTTC
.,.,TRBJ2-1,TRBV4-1,CASSQGEGSSYNEQFF,TGCGCCAGCAGCCAAGGAGAGGGCAGCTCCTACAATGAGCAGTTCTTC
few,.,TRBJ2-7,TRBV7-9,CASELGLGTYEQYF,TGTGCCAGCGAGCTTGGGCTAGGAACCTACGAGCAGTACTTC
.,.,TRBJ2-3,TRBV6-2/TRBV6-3,CASSSDSARHTQYF,TGTGCCAGCAGTTCGGATAGCGCCCGTCATACGCAGTATTTT
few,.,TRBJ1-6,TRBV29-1,CSVGSSYNSPLHF,TGCAGCGTTGGTTCGAGCTATAATTCACCCCTCCACTTT
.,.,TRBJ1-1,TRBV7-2,CASSFIQETEFFF,TGTGCCAGCAGCTTTATACAGGAGACTGAATTTTTCTTT
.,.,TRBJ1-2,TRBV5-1,CASSSASGRESYTF,TGCGCCAGCAGCTCCGCTTCTGGGCGTGAGAGCTACACCTTC
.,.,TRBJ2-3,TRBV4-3,CASSSRDSNTDTQYF,TGCGCCAGCAGCAGCCGGGACTCAAACACAGATACGCAGTATTTT
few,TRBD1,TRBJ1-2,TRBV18,CASSPPSTGDDYGYTF,TGTGCCAGCTCACCACCTTCCACAGGGGACGACTATGGCTACACCTTC
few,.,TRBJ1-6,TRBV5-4,CASSFWGSNSPLHF,TGTGCCAGCAGCTTCTGGGGGTCAAATTCACCCCTCCACTTT
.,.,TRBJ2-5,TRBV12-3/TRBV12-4,CASSLVNRADPETQYF,TGTGCCAGCAGTTTAGTAAACAGGGCCGATCCAGAGACCCAGTACTTC
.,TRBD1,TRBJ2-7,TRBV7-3,CASSDRDSAYEQYF,TGTGCCAGCAGCGACCGGGACAGTGCCTACGAGCAGTACTTC
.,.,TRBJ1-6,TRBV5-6,CASRAGDNSPLHF,TGTGCCAGCAGGGCCGGAGATAATTCACCCCTCCACTTT
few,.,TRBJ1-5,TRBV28,CASSLSGAGREPQHF,TGTGCCAGCAGTTTAAGTGGAGCAGGGAGGGAGCCCCAGCATTTT
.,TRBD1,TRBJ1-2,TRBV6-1,CASRGQINNYGYTF,TGTGCCAGCAGGGGACAGATTAATAACTATGGCTACACCTTC
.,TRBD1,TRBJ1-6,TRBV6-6,CASWGQGNSPLHF,TGTGCCAGCTGGGGACAGGGCAATTCACCCCTCCACTTT
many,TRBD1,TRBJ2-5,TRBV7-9,CASSSTVTGAGETQYF,TGTGCCAGCAGCTCAACAGTGACAGGGGCCGGGGAGACCCAGTACTTC
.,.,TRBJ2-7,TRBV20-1,CSAPPALSPYEQYF,TGCAGTGCCCCTCCGGCTCTGTCGCCCTACGAGCAGTACTTC
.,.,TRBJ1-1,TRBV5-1,CASSYNRDTEAFF,TGCGCCAGCAGCTATAACAGGGACACTGAAGCTTTCTTT
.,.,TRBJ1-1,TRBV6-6,CASSYGPGRNTEAFF,TGTGCCAGCAGTTACGGTCCAGGAAGGAACACTGAAGCTTTCTTT
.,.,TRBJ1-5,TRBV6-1,CASSERGDQPQHF,TGTGCCAGCAGTGAGAGGGGAGATCAGCCCCAGCATTTT
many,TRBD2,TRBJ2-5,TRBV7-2,CASSSRGGSQETQYF,TGTGCCAGCAGCTCCCGCGGGGGGTCACAAGAGACCCAGTACTTC
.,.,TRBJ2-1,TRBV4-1,CASSQDGGPFYNEQFF,TGCGCCAGCAGCCAAGATGGGGGGCCGTTCTACAATGAGCAGTTCTTC
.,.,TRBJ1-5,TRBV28,CASSSVGKHQPQHF,TGTGCAAGCAGTTCCGTGGGGAAGCATCAGCCCCAGCATTTT
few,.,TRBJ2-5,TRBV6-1,CASSEFPGQIDKTQYF,TGTGCCAGCAGTGAGTTTCCGGGCCAAATTGATAAGACCCAGTACTTC
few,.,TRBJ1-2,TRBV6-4,CASSDGEGTYGYTF,TGTGCCAGCAGTGACGGCGAGGGTACCTATGGCTACACCTTC
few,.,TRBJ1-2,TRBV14,CASSVAGSPNGYTF,TGTGCCAGCAGCGTAGCTGGGAGTCCCAATGGCTACACCTTC
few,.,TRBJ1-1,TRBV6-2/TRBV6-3,CASSFGHTEAFF,TGTGCCAGCAGTTTCGGACACACTGAAGCTTTCTTT
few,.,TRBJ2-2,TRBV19,CATHLGNTGELFF,TGTGCCACTCATCTCGGTAACACCGGGGAGCTGTTTTTT
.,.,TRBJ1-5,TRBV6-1,CASSFSGGSNKPQHF,TGTGCCAGCAGTTTCTCGGGGGGGAGCAATAAGCCCCAGCATTTT
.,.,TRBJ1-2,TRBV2,CASLRPRSGEIRGYTF,TGTGCCAGCCTAAGGCCTAGGTCAGGGGAGATAAGAGGCTACACCTTC
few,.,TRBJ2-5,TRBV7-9,CASSGPGEIQETQYF,TGTGCCAGCAGCGGTCCTGGGGAGATCCAAGAGACCCAGTACTTC
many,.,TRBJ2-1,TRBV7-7,CASSQDNTGEQFF,TGTGCTAGCAGTCAAGATAATACTGGTGAGCAGTTCTTC
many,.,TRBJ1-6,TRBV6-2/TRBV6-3,CASSFRTGRNSPLHF,TGTGCCAGCAGTTTCCGCACAGGGAGAAATTCACCCCTCCACTTT
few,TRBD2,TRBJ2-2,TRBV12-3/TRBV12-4,CASSTSGGYTGELFF,TGTGCCAGCAGTACTAGCGGGGGGTACACCGGGGAGCTGTTTTTT
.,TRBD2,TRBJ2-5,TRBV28,CASSLLAVDQETQYF,TGTGCCAGCAGCTTACTAGCGGTCGATCAAGAGACCCAGTACTTC
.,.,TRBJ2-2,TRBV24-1,CATSDSRDSGGPGELFF,TGTGCCACCAGTGATTCCCGAGACAGTGGTGGTCCCGGGGAGCTGTTTTTT
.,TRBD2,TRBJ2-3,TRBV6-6,CASSYPGTSGDTQYF,TGTGCCAGCAGTTACCCTGGGACTAGCGGGGATACGCAGTATTTT
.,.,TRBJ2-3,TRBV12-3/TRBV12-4,CASSPVGGFGTQYF,TGTGCCAGCAGTCCTGTCGGGGGTTTCGGTACGCAGTATTTT
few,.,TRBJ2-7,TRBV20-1,CSASVRIYEQYF,TGCAGTGCCTCTGTTAGGATCTACGAGCAGTACTTC
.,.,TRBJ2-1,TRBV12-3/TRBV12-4,CASSLGAGYNEQFF,TGTGCCAGCAGTTTAGGGGCAGGTTACAATGAGCAGTTCTTC
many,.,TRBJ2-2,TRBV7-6,CASTHPGETGELFF,TGTGCCAGCACCCACCCGGGGGAAACCGGGGAGCTGTTTTTT
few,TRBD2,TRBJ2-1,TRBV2,CASSAGGGAVGEQFF,TGTGCCAGCAGTGCTGGCGGGGGGGCGGTGGGTGAGCAGTTCTTC
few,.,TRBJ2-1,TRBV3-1,CASSQVMAGKNEQFF,TGTGCCAGCAGCCAAGTTATGGCAGGGAAAAATGAGCAGTTCTTC
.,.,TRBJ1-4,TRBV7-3,CASSPSRQLPTNEKLFF,TGTGCCAGCAGCCCAAGTCGACAGCTCCCAACTAATGAAAAACTGTTTTTT
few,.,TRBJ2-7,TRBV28,CASSSPSGGVHEQYF,TGTGCCAGCAGTTCGCCGTCCGGGGGCGTTCACGAGCAGTACTTC
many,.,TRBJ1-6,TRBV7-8,CASSTKNNSPLHF,TGTGCCAGCAGCACCAAAAATAATTCACCCCTCCACTTT
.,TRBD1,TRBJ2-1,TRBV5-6,CASSRSRDRYNEQFF,TGTGCCAGCAGCCGATCTCGGGACAGATACAATGAGCAGTTCTTC
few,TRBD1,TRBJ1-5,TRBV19,CASSPRTGGNNQPQHF,TGTGCCAGTAGTCCCCGGACAGGGGGGAACAATCAGCCCCAGCATTTT
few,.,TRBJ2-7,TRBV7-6,CASSSKGDEQYF,TGTGCCAGCAGCTCGAAGGGGGACGAGCAGTACTTC
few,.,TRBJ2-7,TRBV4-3,CASSQFRGPYEQYF,TGCGCCAGCAGCCAATTTAGGGGACCCTACGAGCAGTACTTC
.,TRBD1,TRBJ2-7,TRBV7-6,CARSLAPPTGGYEQYF,TGTGCCCGCAGCTTAGCTCCCCCGACAGGGGGCTACGAGCAGTACTTC
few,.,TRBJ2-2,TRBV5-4,CASSLDMRGTGELFF,TGTGCCAGCAGCTTGGACATGAGGGGCACCGGGGAGCTGTTTTTT
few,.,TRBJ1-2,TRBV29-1,CSVEDGSGEGYTF,TGCAGCGTTGAAGATGGATCAGGGGAAGGCTACACCTTC
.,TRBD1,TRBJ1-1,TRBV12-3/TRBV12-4,CDSRTDRGTEAFF,TGTGACAGCAGAACAGACAGGGGCACTGAAGCTTTCTTT
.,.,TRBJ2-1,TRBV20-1,CSARTGGSNEQFF,TGCAGTGCTAGGACGGGCGGTTCCAATGAGCAGTTCTTC
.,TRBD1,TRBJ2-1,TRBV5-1,CASSLDPGQGMRSSYNEQFF,TGCGCCAGCAGCTTGGATCCGGGACAGGGGATGCGAAGCTCCTACAATGAGCAGTTCTTC
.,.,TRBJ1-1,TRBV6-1,CASSKTGGNTEAFF,TGTGCCAGCAGTAAGACAGGAGGGAACACTGAAGCTTTCTTT
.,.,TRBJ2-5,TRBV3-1,CASSGGSRGKETQYF,TGTGCCAGCAGCGGGGGCTCCAGGGGAAAAGAGACCCAGTACTTC